The 9 T cell receptor beta chains below come from one sample, sequenced in a study of OX40 agonist ivuxolimab in advanced cancers. Clones were sequenced by immunoSEQ multiplex PCR, and TCRdb holds only the in-frame ones, with some missing. The table lists about 24,000 clones, about four fifths of them singletons. This sample comprised CD4+ or CD8+ T cells sorted from blood, obtained in a trial of the OX40 agonist ivuxolimab. All receptors derive from an adult with an advanced solid tumor such as melanoma, head and neck, liver or kidney cancer.

The chain carries TRBV30 and TRBJ2-7, with 7 bases fitting TRBD2. The germline V gene has CDR1 GTSNPN and CDR2 SVGIG (reference sequence). J gave up 0 bases and V 5 bases, and 4 bases lay outside the gene matches. The CDR3 runs to 13 residues. This chain's CDR3 is CAWGRAYSYEQYF. For the CDR3, the DNA is TGTGCCTGGGGGAGGGCTTACTCCTACGAGCAGTACTTC.

This chain joins TRBV27 and TRBJ2-1, with a weak D call TRBD1 (6 bases). The CDR3 has 13 amino acids. The V end was cut by 6 bases, the J end by 10 bases, with 16 bases between. Germline V gene data show CDR1 as MNHEY and CDR2 as SMNVEV (reference sequence). CDR3 DNA: TGTGCCAGCAGAGTAATTGGGGGCGGCGAGCAGTTCTTC. It is translated as CASRVIGGGEQFF.

This clone was seen a single time. The V and J genes are TRBV9 and TRBJ2-1; 11 bases fit TRBD2. The CDR3 covers 16 residues. Germline lookup yields CDR1 SGDLS and CDR2 YYNGEE. V shed 0 bases and J 5 bases; nucleotides not matched to a gene: 4. CDR3 DNA sequence: TGTGCCAGCAGCGTAGTCGGTAGCGGGGGGGACAATGAGCAGTTCTTC. Its translation is CASSVVGSGGDNEQFF.

This clone occurred once. Written as DNA, the CDR3 is TGCGCCAGCAGCCAAGATCGGAACACTGAAGCTTTCTTT. Protein: CASSQDRNTEAFF. The chain employs TRBV4-3 and TRBJ1-1, with D hard to call. The V and J ends lost 0 bases and 1 base respectively, with 3 bases between them. Looked up from germline, CDR1 is LGHNA and CDR2 is YSLEER. This CDR3 comprises 13 residues.

This clone was observed a handful of times. The gene calls are TRBV11-2 and TRBJ1-1, with a possible D match to TRBD1 (6 bases). The CDR3 runs 15 residues. Germline assignment: CDR1 SGHAT and CDR2 FQNNGV. V lost 2 bases and J lost 1, with 11 bases in between. The CDR3 DNA sequence: TGTGCCAGCAGCTTACATACAGGGCAGAACACTGAAGCTTTCTTT. It encodes CASSLHTGQNTEAFF.

The CDR3 DNA sequence: TGTGCCAGCAGCTCGGGACTAGCGGGGGCCCTGAGCGAGCAGTACTTC. Residues: CASSSGLAGALSEQYF. V is TRBV11-2 and J is TRBJ2-7; 14 nucleotides agree with TRBD2. Trimming removed 4 bases from V and 6 bases from J; junction bases left unmatched: 8. Per germline, CDR1 SGHAT and CDR2 FQNNGV. The CDR3 runs to 16 residues.

J is TRBJ2-7 and V is TRBV5-1; 9 nucleotides agree with TRBD1. The CDR3 totals 13 residues. Germline V CDR1 and CDR2: SGHRS, YFSETQ. The junction had 4 bases not matched to a gene; V was cut back by 3 bases and J by 6 bases. In DNA form, the CDR3 reads TGCGCCAGCAGCTACGAGACAGGGGGCGAGCAGTACTTC. As protein: CASSYETGGEQYF.

The V call is TRBV7-8, the J call TRBJ1-3; the D is unclear. The germline V gene encodes CDR1 SGHVS and CDR2 FQNEAQ. Trimming took off 2 bases at V and 0 bases at J, with 2 bases between the two ends. This CDR3 region has 13 residues. CDR3 nucleotide sequence: TGTGCCAGCAGCTTAACCTCTGGAAACACCATATATTTT. Its translation is CASSLTSGNTIYF.

The chain recombines TRBV7-2 with TRBJ2-7, with 12 bases matching TRBD2. Germline V gene lookup returns CDR1 SGHTA and CDR2 FQGNSA. The trim removed 5 bases at V and 11 bases at J, leaving 16 bases unmatched. There are 16 residues in the CDR3. DNA of the CDR3: TGTGCCAGCAGCCCGGAAATCGGACTAGCGGGAAGTTCGAAGTACTTC. Encoded protein: CASSPEIGLAGSSKYF.